Listed below are T cell receptor beta chains from one sample, sequenced in a study of early T cells in non-severe SARS-CoV-2 infection. One entry per CDR3 protein results from TCRdb running MiXCR on the 5' RACE reads. The table lists about 46,000 distinct CDR3 sequences, roughly 5.7% of them singletons, with approximately 5.6% in the top ten. This material consisted of whole blood, taken at baseline. These receptors originate from an adult who was a healthcare worker with PCR-confirmed SARS-CoV-2 infection or an uninfected control (not recorded which). Each CDR3 is given with its conserved first and last residue. D genes are given only for firm matches. Only some rows state a clone size, as once, few, many or a class for expanded clones.

>TRBJ2-7|medium-sized|TRBV7-9|-
TGTGCCAGCATCCCCGCCGGGGAGGTCTACGAGCAGTACTTC
CASIPAGEVYEQYF
>TRBJ1-2|many|TRBV28|TRBD1
TGTGCCAGCAGTACCCAAATGGACAGGCGGAACTATGGCTACACCTTC
CASSTQMDRRNYGYTF
>TRBJ1-2|many|TRBV10-3|-
TGTGCCATCTCGGACGGTTCGGGTAGCTATGGCTACACCTTC
CAISDGSGSYGYTF
>TRBJ1-2|-|TRBV7-3|-
TGTGCCAGCAGCCCGGACGCGACACGCGCCTATGGCTACACCTTC
CASSPDATRAYGYTF
>TRBJ1-2|few|TRBV3-1|-
TGTGCCAGCACCACCGGAACCGGTTCCTATGGCTACACCTTC
CASTTGTGSYGYTF
>TRBJ2-5|few|TRBV5-1|-
TGCGCCAGCAGCTTGTCGCCGGGAACCTCGGTTCAGGAGACCCAGTACTTC
CASSLSPGTSVQETQYF
>TRBJ2-7|-|TRBV24-1|-
TGTGCCACCAGTGATGGGGAGGTGGAGGAGCAGTACTTC
CATSDGEVEEQYF
>TRBJ2-1|few|TRBV12-3/TRBV12-4|-
TGTGCCAGCAGTCGTGAAAGCGGCAACTCCTACAATGAGCAGTTCTTC
CASSRESGNSYNEQFF
>TRBJ2-7|many|TRBV7-8|TRBD2
TGTGCCAGCAGCTTACGGACTAGCGGTTCCTACGAGCAGTACTTC
CASSLRTSGSYEQYF
>TRBJ2-6|many|TRBV6-1|-
TGTGCCAGCAGTGATGTCTCTGGGGCCAACGTCCTGACTTTC
CASSDVSGANVLTF
>TRBJ2-1|many|TRBV12-3/TRBV12-4|-
TGTGCCAGCAGTCAATCCCGGCATGAGCAGTTCTTC
CASSQSRHEQFF
>TRBJ1-2|few|TRBV30|TRBD1
TGTGCCTGGGCCCGGACAGGGACGAACTATGGCTACACCTTC
CAWARTGTNYGYTF
>TRBJ2-3|few|TRBV7-9|TRBD2
TGTGCCAGCAGCTTACTTAGCGGGACCAGGACAGATACGCAGTATTTT
CASSLLSGTRTDTQYF
>TRBJ1-5|many|TRBV2|-
TGTGCCAGCAGTATAAGCAATCAGCCCCAGCATTTT
CASSISNQPQHF
>TRBJ2-7|medium-sized|TRBV29-1|-
TGCAGCGCTGGTAGTCCGGGGACCGAGCAGTACTTC
CSAGSPGTEQYF
>TRBJ2-1|few|TRBV21-1|-
TGTGCCAGCAGCAACAGCGGGAGTAACTTTGAGCAGTTCTTC
CASSNSGSNFEQFF
>TRBJ2-1|many|TRBV27|TRBD1
TGTGCCAGCAGTTCCCCGGGACAGGGGGCAAATGAGCAGTTCTTC
CASSSPGQGANEQFF
>TRBJ2-1|many|TRBV7-2|-
TGTGCCAGCAGCCCCCGGGGGCGCGTAAATGAGCAGTTCTTC
CASSPRGRVNEQFF
>TRBJ2-1|many|TRBV7-3|-
TGTGCCAGCAGCAATGATGGGGGCCATGAGCAGTTCTTC
CASSNDGGHEQFF
>TRBJ1-6|-|TRBV2|-
TGTGCCAGCAGCGCACAGGTAGAAAATTCACCCCTCCACTTT
CASSAQVENSPLHF
>TRBJ2-1|few|TRBV6-6|TRBD1
TGTGCCAGCGGGTTACTACCGGGGACAGGTGGCCCTAGCTCCTACAATGAGCAGTTCTTC
CASGLLPGTGGPSSYNEQFF
>TRBJ1-3|many|TRBV13|-
TGTGCCAGCAGCGCGCAGGGTTCTTCTGGAAACACCATATATTTT
CASSAQGSSGNTIYF
>TRBJ2-7|many|TRBV5-1|-
TGCGCCAGCAGCTTGGCCGGCAGCCGATACGAGCAGTACTTC
CASSLAGSRYEQYF
>TRBJ1-1|many|TRBV4-1|-
TGCGCCAGCAGCCAAGTTAAGACGGCGAACACTGAAGCTTTCTTT
CASSQVKTANTEAFF
>TRBJ2-2|many|TRBV21-1|-
TGTGCCAGCACCAACCGGGACAGGTCGAACACCGGGGAGCTGTTTTTT
CASTNRDRSNTGELFF
>TRBJ2-1|many|TRBV20-1|-
TGCAGTGCAAACCCTTCAGGGAGTGAGCAGTTCTTC
CSANPSGSEQFF
>TRBJ2-3|many|TRBV29-1|TRBD2
TGCAGCGTTGGTCGTCTAGCGGGAGATCTCACAGATACGCAGTATTTT
CSVGRLAGDLTDTQYF
>TRBJ1-5|many|TRBV7-9|-
TGTGCCAGCAGCCCCTCCGGGGGAGGAGGTGGTAATCAGCCCCAGCATTTT
CASSPSGGGGGNQPQHF
>TRBJ2-5|few|TRBV5-1|TRBD2
TGCGCCAGCAGCGGCGAACTAGCGGGAGGGCCGGAGACCCAGTACTTC
CASSGELAGGPETQYF
>TRBJ2-5|many|TRBV6-6|-
TGTGCCAGCACGGACATGCCCACGCAAGAGACCCAGTACTTC
CASTDMPTQETQYF
>TRBJ2-1|many|TRBV5-1|-
TGCGCCAGCAGCGGAGGGGACGGCTACAATGAGCAGTTCTTC
CASSGGDGYNEQFF
>TRBJ2-7|few|TRBV14|-
TGTGCCAGCAGCCTCGGGGCCAAGTCGTCCGAGCAGTACTTC
CASSLGAKSSEQYF
>TRBJ2-7|few|TRBV5-1|-
TGCGCCAGCAGCTTGCTACAGGGAAGCTCCTACGAGCAGTACTTC
CASSLLQGSSYEQYF
>TRBJ2-1|many|TRBV28|-
TGTGCCAGCAGTTTTTCCGGGAACTACAATGAGCAGTTCTTC
CASSFSGNYNEQFF
>TRBJ1-5|few|TRBV19|-
TGTGCCAGTAGTATCCCCTCCGGCCTGACGAATCAGCCCCAGCATTTT
CASSIPSGLTNQPQHF
>TRBJ2-5|many|TRBV10-3|-
TGTGCCATCAGTCGGACAGCTGGGGAGACCCAGTACTTC
CAISRTAGETQYF
>TRBJ2-1|many|TRBV12-3/TRBV12-4|TRBD2
TGTGCCAGCGCAGGGACTAGCGGAAATCTTTACAATGAGCAGTTCTTC
CASAGTSGNLYNEQFF
>TRBJ2-2|once|TRBV7-9|-
TGTGCCAGCAGCTTACCCGGGGAGCTTTTTTTT
CASSLPGELFF
>TRBJ2-7|many|TRBV12-3/TRBV12-4|TRBD1
TGTGCCAGCAGTTTAGCGGGACAGGGAGCGGGCGAGCAGTACTTC
CASSLAGQGAGEQYF
>TRBJ2-1|few|TRBV29-1|TRBD2
TGCAGCGTTGGAGCGGGACGCAACTACAATGAGCAGTTCTTC
CSVGAGRNYNEQFF
>TRBJ2-7|-|TRBV24-1|-
TGTGCCACCAACCCTGGCGGGGACAGATACGAGCAGTACTTC
CATNPGGDRYEQYF
>TRBJ2-3|many|TRBV30|TRBD2
TGTGCCTGGAGTGGGAGCGGGAAGGCTACAGATACGCAGTATTTT
CAWSGSGKATDTQYF
>TRBJ2-7|few|TRBV5-1|-
TGCGCCAGCAGCTTCGAGGGGGTGTACGAGCAGTACTTC
CASSFEGVYEQYF
>TRBJ2-3|few|TRBV28|-
TGTGCCAGCAGTTTTAGTATTGCGGCCAGCACAGATACGCAGTATTTT
CASSFSIAASTDTQYF
>TRBJ2-1|many|TRBV6-4|TRBD2
TGTGCCAGCAGTTTGGGAGGGGATCCCTACAATGAGCAGTTCTTC
CASSLGGDPYNEQFF
>TRBJ1-6|few|TRBV27|TRBD1
TGTGCCAGCAGCAAGACAGGGAATTTGAATTCACCCCTCCACTTT
CASSKTGNLNSPLHF
>TRBJ2-7|few|TRBV29-1|-
TGCAGCGTTGAAGACAGCAGCTCCTACGAGCAGTACTTC
CSVEDSSSYEQYF
>TRBJ2-5|-|TRBV5-1|-
TGCGCCAGCAGCTCCGTCCTGAAGACTGCCAACCAAGAGACCCAGTACTTC
CASSSVLKTANQETQYF
>TRBJ2-7|many|TRBV29-1|-
TGCAGCGTTGAATCTCCAGGGGACAACGAGCAGTACTTC
CSVESPGDNEQYF
>TRBJ2-7|many|TRBV5-1|TRBD2
TGCGCCAGCAGCTTGGAGGCTAGCGGGAGGTACGAGCAGTACTTC
CASSLEASGRYEQYF
>TRBJ1-5|many|TRBV7-2|TRBD1
TGTGCCAGCAGCTTATGGGACAGGGGGCTTGACAATCAGCCCCAGCATTTT
CASSLWDRGLDNQPQHF
>TRBJ2-7|many|TRBV12-3/TRBV12-4|TRBD2
TGTGCCAGCAGCGAGCGGGAGGGACAACTCGAGCAGTACTTC
CASSEREGQLEQYF
>TRBJ2-3|many|TRBV3-1|TRBD2
TGTGCCAGCAGCCAAGGCCCCGGACTAGCGGGAGCACATACGCAGTATTTT
CASSQGPGLAGAHTQYF
>TRBJ2-7|few|TRBV19|TRBD1
TGTGCCAGTAGTATAGGGCCGGACAGGGCCTACGAGCAGTACTTC
CASSIGPDRAYEQYF
>TRBJ2-1|many|TRBV28|TRBD2
TGTGCCAGTGTTACTAGCGGGAGTTACAATGAGCAGTTCTTC
CASVTSGSYNEQFF
>TRBJ2-3|many|TRBV29-1|TRBD2
TGCAGCGTTGCTACAACTAGCGGGGTCACAGATACGCAGTATTTT
CSVATTSGVTDTQYF
>TRBJ2-1|few|TRBV19|-
TGTGCCAGTAGTATCTTTCCGGAGGGACGGACGGCGGGTGAGCAGTTCTTC
CASSIFPEGRTAGEQFF